The 10 T cell receptor beta chains in this list originate from one sample, sequenced in a study of blood T cell repertoires in COVID-19. TCRdb keeps only in-frame clones here, not all; method: immunoSEQ multiplex PCR. The table lists tens of thousands of clones, 85% to 90% of them singletons. Sample: peripheral blood. The receptors were sampled from a human donor in a cohort sampled during active COVID-19.

Written as DNA, the CDR3 is TGTGCCAGCGCTACAGGGATGACAACCGGGGAGCTGTTTTTT. Translation gives CASATGMTTGELFF. V and J are TRBV27 and TRBJ2-2; a possible D gene is TRBD1 (6 bases). This CDR3 is built from 14 residues. Germline V gives CDR1 MNHEY, CDR2 SMNVEV (reference sequence). V was clipped by 8 bases and J by 5 bases, with 15 bases between them.

The genes are TRBV7-2 and TRBJ2-7; 7 bases line up with TRBD1. Germline loops: CDR1 SGHTA, CDR2 FQGNSA. Trimming at V came to 4 bases and at J to 0 bases, leaving 6 bases not matched to a gene. CDR3 length: 15 amino acids. CDR3 in DNA: TGTGCCAGCAGCTCACACAGGGGTAGCTCCTACGAGCAGTACTTC. Translating gives CASSSHRGSSYEQYF.

V and J are TRBV29-1 and TRBJ1-2; 8 nucleotides match TRBD1. With 2 bases clipped from V and 5 bases from J, the junction kept 13 bases outside the gene matches. Germline assignment: CDR1 SQVTM and CDR2 ANQGSEA. This CDR3 contains 16 residues. CDR3 coding DNA: TGCAGCGTTGAAAGGGCAGGGGGCTCTAGTATTTATGGCTACACCTTC. This sequence encodes CSVERAGGSSIYGYTF.

This clone has only one observation. This chain links TRBV9 with TRBJ2-2; weak D call: TRBD1 (6 bases). CDR3 length: 14 residues. Trimming took off 2 bases at V and 5 bases at J, with 10 bases between the two ends. Germline V gene lookup returns CDR1 SGDLS and CDR2 YYNGEE. The CDR3 sequence: CASSVVQGTGELFF. The CDR3 DNA is TGTGCCAGCAGCGTTGTACAGGGTACCGGGGAGCTGTTTTTT.

The chain joins TRBV25-1 to TRBJ1-3; 8 bases are shared with TRBD1. V lost 6 bases, J lost 0 bases, and 1 base stayed unmatched. This CDR3 is 14 amino acids long. Germline loops: CDR1 MGHDK, CDR2 SYGVNS. The CDR3 region is CASRDRGSGNTIYF. In DNA, the CDR3 is TGTGCCAGCAGAGACAGGGGCTCTGGAAACACCATATATTTT.

The chain recombines TRBV15 with TRBJ2-3, with 10 bases matching TRBD2. Unmatched junction bases numbered 5, after V lost 1 base and J lost 4 bases. Germline V gene sequence: CDR1 LNHNV, CDR2 YYDKDF (reference sequence). CDR3 length equals 16 residues. CDR3 bases: TGTGCCACCAGCAGAGGAACTAGCGGGATTCCAGATACGCAGTATTTT. This gives the protein CATSRGTSGIPDTQYF.

This chain joins TRBV25-1 and TRBJ2-4, with a possible D match to TRBD1 (7 bases). The germline V gene has CDR1 MGHDK and CDR2 SYGVNS. This CDR3 spans 13 amino acids. The V and J ends lost 3 bases and 8 bases respectively, with 11 bases between them. The CDR3 here is CASSDSRGDIQYF. The DNA for the CDR3 is TGTGCCAGCAGTGACTCCAGGGGGGACATTCAGTACTTC.

This clone was counted only a few times. The chain is built from TRBV27 and TRBJ2-7, with a tentative D call TRBD2 (6 bases). This CDR3 spans 16 amino acids. The germline gives CDR1 MNHEY, CDR2 SMNVEV (reference sequence). V gave up 5 bases and J gave up 1 base, with 18 bases separating them. The CDR3 sequence: CASSPSSGDASYEQYF. The CDR3 DNA reads as TGTGCCAGCAGTCCGTCCTCGGGAGACGCATCCTACGAGCAGTACTTC.

To note about this clone: Likely a read error: the CDR3 ends without its conserved phenylalanine or tryptophan. The DNA is left out, because the CDR3 cannot be placed on it with certainty; the CDR3 is given as TCRdb lists it. The chain combines TRBV2 with TRBJ2-7; the D call of TRBD2 is as the table states it, not checked on the DNA. The CDR3 is 11 amino acids in total, end residues counted. Germline V gene data show CDR1 as SNHLY and CDR2 as FYNNEI. Here the CDR3 reads CASSDFGNVNS.

This clone was detected a few times. The chain couples TRBV7-9 to TRBJ1-2; D gene unclear. The V end lost 8 bases, the J end lost 3 bases, and 10 bases lay between the germline ends. The CDR3 is 12 residues long. CDR1 is SEHNR, CDR2 FQNEAQ, per germline (reference sequence). The CDR3 reads CASSSGDYGYTF. The CDR3, as DNA: TGTGCCAGCTCCAGCGGGGACTATGGCTACACCTTC.